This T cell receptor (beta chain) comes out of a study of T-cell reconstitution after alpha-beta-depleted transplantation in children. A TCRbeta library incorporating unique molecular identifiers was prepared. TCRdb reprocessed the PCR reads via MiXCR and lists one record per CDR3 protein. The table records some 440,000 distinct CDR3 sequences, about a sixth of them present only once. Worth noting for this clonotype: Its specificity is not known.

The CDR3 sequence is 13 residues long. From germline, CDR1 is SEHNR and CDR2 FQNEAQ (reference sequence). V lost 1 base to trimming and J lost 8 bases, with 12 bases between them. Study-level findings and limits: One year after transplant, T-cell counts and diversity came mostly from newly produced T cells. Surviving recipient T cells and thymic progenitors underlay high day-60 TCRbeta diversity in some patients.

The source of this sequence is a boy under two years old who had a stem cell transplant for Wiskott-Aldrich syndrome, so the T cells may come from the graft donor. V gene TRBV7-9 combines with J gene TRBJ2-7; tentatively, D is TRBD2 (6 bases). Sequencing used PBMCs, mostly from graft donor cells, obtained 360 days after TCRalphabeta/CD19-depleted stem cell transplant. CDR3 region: CASSLELASKQYF. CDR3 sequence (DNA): TGTGCCAGCAGCTTAGAACTAGCTTCCAAGCAGTACTTC.